Below, one T cell receptor beta chain is given with its context. Its binding antigen is unknown. No much larger clonotype is one base removed from it; base qualities were not supplied. V is clipped by 3 bases and J by 5 bases, and the sequence between their germline boundaries is 13 bases long. From cysteine to phenylalanine, the CDR3 is 14 amino acids long. The sequence is cut down to CDR3 DNA, 42 bases in frame from base 1. Taken from the germline V gene (reference sequence), the CDR1 and CDR2 loops are SEHNR and FQNEAQ. The TCR beta CDR3 regions were amplified from RNA transcripts. The TCR CDR3 was subjected to a first round of RT-PCR using the HTBI primer set and the Qiagen OneStep RT-PCR kit. A second multiplex PCR round built the libraries, followed by size selection and purification. Libraries were sequenced paired-end with 100 bp reads on an Illumina HiSeq2000. The authors' analysis ran thus. SOAPnuke was used to process the raw data, with reads discarded if the reads contained adapters or uncalled bases, had a mean Phred below 15, or lacked an exact constant-primer or identifier match. High-quality paired reads were merged using COPE v1.2.5, and each unique nucleotide sequence was defined as a clonotype. MiTCR v1.1 was used to align clonotypes to the IMGT TRBV, TRBD and TRBJ reference segments. Analysis was restricted to V-J combinations with a frequency above 0.0001, which covered roughly 99% of repertoires. A TCS score was defined as the ratio between F50 (clonal expansion) and ExV (chaos), using BLOSUM62-based TCRdist between CDR3 peptides within each V-J. Welch's t-statistics and random forest reduced around 520 V-J features to some 14, which were used in a naive Bayes classifier (R e1071). The public sequencing data were trimmed at Q25 with fastp and processed into clonotypes with MiXCR by TCRdb, which kept only in-frame beta chains. Records with the same CDR3 protein are collapsed into one entry carrying the most frequent genes and DNA. The V and J calls were not made by the authors but by TCRdb's processing. This sample lists under 700,000 distinct CDR3 sequences; around 42% were detected once. The ten largest account for roughly 8.2% of the sample.

The source of the sample is a study of T cells in Graves' hyperthyroidism and ophthalmopathy (dated by TCRdb to between 2017 and 2020). For the wider study: A discovery cohort of fewer than 110 patients, about 40 with Graves' ophthalmopathy and approximately 60 with stable Graves' hyperthyroidism, was used to find distinguishing TCR V-J signatures. Following sampling, methimazole starting at 30 mg daily was given to hyperthyroidism patients, and high-dose intravenous methylprednisolone was given to ophthalmopathy patients. TCR Vbeta CDR3 sequencing of some 140 peripheral blood samples (under 45 ophthalmopathy, under 80 hyperthyroidism and some 17 progressor patients) is reported in the paper. The approximately 100 discovery patients were divided at random into training and test sets in a 7:3 ratio. Prospective prediction of ophthalmopathy was tested in an independent validation cohort of fewer than 20 hyperthyroidism patients and 15 to 17 patients who later progressed to ophthalmopathy. In several Graves' hyperthyroidism patients, the study also compared T-cell repertoires from thyroid tissue with T-cell repertoires from blood. Results the study describes overall, beyond this receptor: No statistical method was used to fix the sample size in advance, and group allocation was not hidden from the investigators. A model built on a 13 V-J signature distinguished ophthalmopathy from stable hyperthyroidism, reaching roughly 88% sensitivity and about 81% specificity in cross-validation and 80%/75% in testing. In validation, the model predicted progression to ophthalmopathy a median of roughly 6.1 months before onset, with roughly 70% sensitivity and 72.22% specificity. Most expanded thyroid clonotypes (frequency above 0.001) were also found in blood, which suggests that blood repertoires may mirror thyroid immune responses.

Stable Graves' hyperthyroidism was defined as no progression to ophthalmopathy during 18 months of follow-up. Hyperthyroidism patients were newly diagnosed, with disease duration under 2 months, and aged 18 to 65 years. The study excluded patients with uncontrolled infections, other autoimmune diseases, pregnancy or lactation. Diagnoses relied on clinical symptoms, serum thyroxine and TRAb, thyroid ultrasound and orbital computed tomography. Trizol reagent was used to extract total RNA, and RNA quality was then checked on an Agilent 2100 Bioanalyzer. The chain employs TRBV7-9 and TRBJ1-2; TRBD1 could be the D gene, as 5 bases match. The clonotype was recovered from a young woman with Graves' hyperthyroidism. Donor details come from another sample of the same person, matched by shared clones. Sequences were obtained from peripheral blood or thyroid tissue (not recorded which). The bases are TGTGCCAGCAGCTTGGAGGCAGGGTCATATGGCTACACCTTC. It specifies CASSLEAGSYGYTF. With the rest looked up from the reference TRBV7-9 and TRBJ1-2 genes rather than sequenced, the full variable domain is DTGVSQNPRHKITKRGQNVTFRCDPISEHNRLYWYRQTLGQGPEFLTYFQNEAQLEKSRLLSDRFSAERPKGSFSTLEIQRTEQGDSAMYLCASSLEAGSYGYTFGSGTRLTVV.